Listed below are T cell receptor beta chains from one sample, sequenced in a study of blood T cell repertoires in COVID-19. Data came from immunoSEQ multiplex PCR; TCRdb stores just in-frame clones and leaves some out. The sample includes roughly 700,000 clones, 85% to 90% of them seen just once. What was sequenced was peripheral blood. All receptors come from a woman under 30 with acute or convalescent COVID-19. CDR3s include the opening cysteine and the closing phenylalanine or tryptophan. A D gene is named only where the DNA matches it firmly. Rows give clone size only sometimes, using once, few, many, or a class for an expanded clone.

DNA: TGTGCCAGCAGCTTGGGGGCAGGGGCGAACTATGGCTACACCTTC
CDR3: CASSLGAGANYGYTF
size: .
J: TRBJ1-2
V: TRBV5-6
D: .
length: 15

DNA: TGTGCCAGCAGTTTATCGGTAGCTAATGAGCAGTTCTTC
CDR3: CASSLSVANEQFF
size: .
J: TRBJ2-1
V: TRBV27
D: .
length: 13

DNA: TGTGCCAGCAGCTTAGCGAACAAGCGGGGGCCTAAAACTCAGCAGTTCTTC
CDR3: CASSLANKRGPKTQQFF
size: .
J: TRBJ2-1
V: TRBV7-2
D: TRBD2
length: 17

DNA: TGTGCCAGCAGCCGACAGTTTGCAACTAATGAAAAACTGTTTTTT
CDR3: CASSRQFATNEKLFF
size: .
J: TRBJ1-4
V: TRBV7-9
D: .
length: 15

DNA: TGTGCCAGCAGCTTAAAAGGGGTGTGGAATTCACCCCTCCACTTT
CDR3: CASSLKGVWNSPLHF
size: .
J: TRBJ1-6
V: TRBV7-9
D: .
length: 15

DNA: TGTGCCAGCAGCCTTAGACAGGTTACTGGAAACACCATATATTTT
CDR3: CASSLRQVTGNTIYF
size: few
J: TRBJ1-3
V: TRBV3-1/TRBV3-2
D: .
length: 15

DNA: TGTGCCAGCAGCTTAACGTGGGACAGAGCAGAGACCCAGTACTTC
CDR3: CASSLTWDRAETQYF
size: .
J: TRBJ2-5
V: TRBV7-9
D: TRBD1
length: 15

DNA: TGTGCCAGCAGGGGACAGGGATCCTACAATGAGCAGTTCTTC
CDR3: CASRGQGSYNEQFF
size: .
J: TRBJ2-1
V: TRBV9
D: TRBD1
length: 14

DNA: TGTGCCAGCAGAACAGGGTCCTATGGCTACACCTTC
CDR3: CASRTGSYGYTF
size: .
J: TRBJ1-2
V: TRBV6-5
D: .
length: 12

DNA: TGTGCCAGCAGTTTCCCCATCCGTGTGGGCAATTCACCCCTCCACTTT
CDR3: CASSFPIRVGNSPLHF
size: .
J: TRBJ1-6
V: TRBV6-5
D: .
length: 16

DNA: TGTGCCAGCAACGACAGGGGGCACAACACTGAAGCTTTCTTT
CDR3: CASNDRGHNTEAFF
size: .
J: TRBJ1-1
V: TRBV7-8
D: TRBD1
length: 14

DNA: TGTGCCAGCAGCGTGGGACTAGTAGCGGATACGCAGTATTTT
CDR3: CASSVGLVADTQYF
size: .
J: TRBJ2-3
V: TRBV7-3
D: TRBD2
length: 14

DNA: TGTGCCAGCAGTCTGCGAGTTGGCGGGGCCCAAGAGACCCAGTACTTC
CDR3: CASSLRVGGAQETQYF
size: once
J: TRBJ2-5
V: TRBV27
D: .
length: 16

DNA: TGTGCCAGCTCCCTGGGGAGAGGAGCTGGAAACACCATATATTTT
CDR3: CASSLGRGAGNTIYF
size: once
J: TRBJ1-3
V: TRBV27
D: .
length: 15

DNA: TGTGCCAGCAGCGGGTGGGCAGGGAAAGTTCAGCCCCAGCATTTT
CDR3: CASSGWAGKVQPQHF
size: .
J: TRBJ1-5
V: TRBV5-6
D: .
length: 15

DNA: TGTGCCAGCAGCGTAGGGGGCAGGACCTACGAGCAGTACTTC
CDR3: CASSVGGRTYEQYF
size: .
J: TRBJ2-7
V: TRBV7-6
D: TRBD1
length: 14

DNA: TGTGCCACCAGTGACCGACAGGGGGGAGCCGATGGCTACACCTTC
CDR3: CATSDRQGGADGYTF
size: .
J: TRBJ1-2
V: TRBV24-1
D: TRBD1
length: 15

DNA: TGTGCCAGCAGGCTAGGGCTGGGGGCAGCGGACTACGAGCAGTACTTC
CDR3: CASRLGLGAADYEQYF
size: .
J: TRBJ2-7
V: TRBV2
D: .
length: 16

DNA: TGCGCCAGCAGCTTGGCCGGGGGGGTCAGGTACGAGCAGTACTTC
CDR3: CASSLAGGVRYEQYF
size: .
J: TRBJ2-7
V: TRBV5-1
D: TRBD2
length: 15

DNA: TGTGCCAGCAGCGGGGGGGGACAGGGAGGCACTGAAGCTTTCTTT
CDR3: CASSGGGQGGTEAFF
size: .
J: TRBJ1-1
V: TRBV7-2
D: TRBD1
length: 15

DNA: TGTGCCAGCTCGATCGGGGGGGCGGCGGAGACCCAGTACTTC
CDR3: CASSIGGAAETQYF
size: .
J: TRBJ2-5
V: TRBV7-9
D: TRBD2
length: 14

DNA: TGTGCCAGCAGCGTAGGTATGGCGGGACAGGGGACAGCTTTCTTT
CDR3: CASSVGMAGQGTAFF
size: .
J: TRBJ1-1
V: TRBV9
D: TRBD1
length: 15

DNA: TGCGCCAGCACCCGGACCCCCCCGGGACAGGACTTTTATAATTCACCCCTCCACTTT
CDR3: CASTRTPPGQDFYNSPLHF
size: .
J: TRBJ1-6
V: TRBV23-1
D: TRBD1
length: 19

DNA: TGTGCCAGTAGTACAGGGGTAGGCGGCTACACCTTC
CDR3: CASSTGVGGYTF
size: .
J: TRBJ1-2
V: TRBV19
D: .
length: 12

DNA: TGTGCCAGCAGCCGGGACTGGCGGGAAAAACTGTTTTTT
CDR3: CASSRDWREKLFF
size: .
J: TRBJ1-4
V: TRBV7-9
D: .
length: 13

DNA: TGTGCCAGCAGCTTACACGGGAGAACGGCCGAGCAGTACTTC
CDR3: CASSLHGRTAEQYF
size: .
J: TRBJ2-7
V: TRBV7-2
D: .
length: 14

DNA: TGCAGCGTTGCGGGGGCTTACAGGGGAGGAACTGAAGCTTTCTTT
CDR3: CSVAGAYRGGTEAFF
size: .
J: TRBJ1-1
V: TRBV29-1
D: TRBD1
length: 15

DNA: TGCGCCAGCAGCTTCCGGACAGGGACTAATTCACCCCTCCACTTT
CDR3: CASSFRTGTNSPLHF
size: .
J: TRBJ1-6
V: TRBV5-1
D: TRBD1
length: 15

DNA: TGTGCCAGCAGTGAGTTCACCTACGAGCAGTACTTC
CDR3: CASSEFTYEQYF
size: .
J: TRBJ2-7
V: TRBV2
D: .
length: 12

DNA: TGTGCCTGGGCCCGAGGAAATGAAAAACTGTTTTTT
CDR3: CAWARGNEKLFF
size: .
J: TRBJ1-4
V: TRBV30
D: .
length: 12

DNA: TGTGCCACCCGGGACAGGGCGTATGGCTACACCTTC
CDR3: CATRDRAYGYTF
size: .
J: TRBJ1-2
V: TRBV24-1
D: TRBD1
length: 12

DNA: TGTGCCAGTAGTATAGCACGGTACTATGGCTACACCTTC
CDR3: CASSIARYYGYTF
size: .
J: TRBJ1-2
V: TRBV19
D: .
length: 13

DNA: TGTGCCAGCAGCCGACATGGGACAATTGAAGCTTTCTTT
CDR3: CASSRHGTIEAFF
size: .
J: TRBJ1-1
V: TRBV5-6
D: .
length: 13

DNA: TGTGCCAGCACTCTACGGACAGGGAGCGATTCACCCCTCCACTTT
CDR3: CASTLRTGSDSPLHF
size: .
J: TRBJ1-6
V: TRBV7-2
D: TRBD1
length: 15

DNA: TGTGCCAGTAGTATTAGCGTGTTGAATGAGCAGTTCTTC
CDR3: CASSISVLNEQFF
size: .
J: TRBJ2-1
V: TRBV19
D: .
length: 13

DNA: TGTGCCTGGACCGAACAGGGGGCCTCCTCCTACGAGCAGTACTTC
CDR3: CAWTEQGASSYEQYF
size: .
J: TRBJ2-7
V: TRBV30
D: TRBD1
length: 15

DNA: TGTGCCAGTTCTATCCAAGCGGGGGGGCCAGAGACCCAGTACTTC
CDR3: CASSIQAGGPETQYF
size: few
J: TRBJ2-5
V: TRBV19
D: TRBD2
length: 15

DNA: TGTGCCACCAGTGACTATGACAGGGCCTATGGCTACACCTTC
CDR3: CATSDYDRAYGYTF
size: .
J: TRBJ1-2
V: TRBV24-1
D: TRBD1
length: 14

DNA: TGTGCCAGCAGCTTTATCCACACTGAAGCTTTCTTT
CDR3: CASSFIHTEAFF
size: once
J: TRBJ1-1
V: TRBV7-2
D: .
length: 12